This T cell receptor (beta chain) was observed in a study of T cells in Graves' hyperthyroidism and ophthalmopathy. In this sample, this clonotype turned up many times. What it recognizes is unknown. Points from the study as a whole: Most thyroid clonotypes that were expanded above 0.001 also turned up in blood.

Isolation of PBMCs was performed on about 10 ml fresh peripheral blood. Authors of the study amplified TCR beta CDR3 regions from RNA transcripts. Initially, a first-round RT-PCR of the TCR CDR3 employed the HTBI primer set. Each CDR3 protein is one row after TCRdb ran MiXCR on the multiplex PCR reads. The sample includes a few hundred thousand distinct CDR3 sequences, roughly 19% seen only once; the top ten take 39%. This CDR3 contains 15 residues. The germline V gene encodes CDR1 DFQATT and CDR2 SNEGSKA (reference sequence). V lost 0 bases and J 0 bases, leaving 12 bases between the germline ends. Sequenced input: blood. The clonotype comes from a man aged 50 or older with Graves' ophthalmopathy. This chain joins TRBV20-1 and TRBJ2-7, with D tentatively TRBD1 (5 bases). CDR3 nucleotides: TGCAGTGCTAGAGATGGGGCCCGATCCTCCTACGAGCAGTACTTC. As protein: CSARDGARSSYEQYF.